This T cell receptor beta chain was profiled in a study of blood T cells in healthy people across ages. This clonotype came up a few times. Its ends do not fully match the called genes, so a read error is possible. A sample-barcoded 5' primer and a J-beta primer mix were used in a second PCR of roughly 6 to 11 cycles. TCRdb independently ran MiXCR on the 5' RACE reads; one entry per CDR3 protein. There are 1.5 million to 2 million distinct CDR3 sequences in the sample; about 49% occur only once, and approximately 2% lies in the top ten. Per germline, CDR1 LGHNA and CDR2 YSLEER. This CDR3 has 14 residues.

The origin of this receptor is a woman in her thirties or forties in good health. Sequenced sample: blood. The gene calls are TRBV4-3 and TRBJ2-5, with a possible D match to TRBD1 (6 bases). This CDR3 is CASSQDPGDYGQYF. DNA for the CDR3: TGCGCCAGCAGTCAAGATCCAGGGGATTACGGGCAGTACTTC.